This TCR beta chain was sequenced during a study of regulatory T cells in long-lasting Graves disease. The CDR3 runs 13 residues. From germline, CDR1 is KGHSH and CDR2 LQKENI. General study findings and limits: No thyroid tissue was studied; the work used peripheral blood only. TRBV28, TRBJ1-2 and TRBJ2-5 were segments that persistent disease favored.

Stated time point: persistent/refractory GD, antithyroid drugs over 5 years with positive TRAb. There was RNA extracted from PBMCs, and the TCR library was made from it. Arm-PCR with iRepertoire HTBI primers amplified the CDR3 regions for these TCR beta libraries. One entry per CDR3 protein results from TCRdb running MiXCR on the multiplex PCR reads. This sample has about 290,000 distinct CDR3 sequences, with 22% found just once. Note on this clonotype: No antigen is known for it. An end of the junction does not agree with germline; a read error may underlie this.

The chain has TRBV18 and TRBJ1-4; D unresolved. This receptor was identified in a female donor with Graves disease. This specimen was peripheral blood mononuclear cells (PBMCs), taken when the disease was refractory, from a patient treated with antithyroid drugs. The chain's CDR3 is CASSPGFGEKLLF. CDR3 DNA sequence: TGTGCCAGCTCGCCCGGGTTTGGTGAAAAACTGCTTTTT.